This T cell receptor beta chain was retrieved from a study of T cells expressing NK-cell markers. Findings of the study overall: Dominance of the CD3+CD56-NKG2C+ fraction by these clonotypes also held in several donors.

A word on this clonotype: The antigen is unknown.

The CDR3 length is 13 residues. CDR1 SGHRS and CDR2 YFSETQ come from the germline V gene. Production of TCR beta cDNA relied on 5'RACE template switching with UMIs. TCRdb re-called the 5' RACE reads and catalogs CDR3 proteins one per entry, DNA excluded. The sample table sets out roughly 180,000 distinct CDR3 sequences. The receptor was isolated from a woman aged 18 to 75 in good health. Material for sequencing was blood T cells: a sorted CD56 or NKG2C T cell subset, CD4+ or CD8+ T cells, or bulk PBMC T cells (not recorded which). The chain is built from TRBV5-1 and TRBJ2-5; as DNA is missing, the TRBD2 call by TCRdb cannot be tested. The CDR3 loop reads CASRQSSGETQYF. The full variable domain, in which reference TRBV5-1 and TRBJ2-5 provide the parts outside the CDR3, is KAGVTQTPRYLIKTRGQQVTLSCSPISGHRSVSWYQQTPGQGLQFLFEYFSETQRNKGNFPGRFSGRQFSNSRSEMNVSTLELGDSALYLCASRQSSGETQYFGPGTRLLVL.